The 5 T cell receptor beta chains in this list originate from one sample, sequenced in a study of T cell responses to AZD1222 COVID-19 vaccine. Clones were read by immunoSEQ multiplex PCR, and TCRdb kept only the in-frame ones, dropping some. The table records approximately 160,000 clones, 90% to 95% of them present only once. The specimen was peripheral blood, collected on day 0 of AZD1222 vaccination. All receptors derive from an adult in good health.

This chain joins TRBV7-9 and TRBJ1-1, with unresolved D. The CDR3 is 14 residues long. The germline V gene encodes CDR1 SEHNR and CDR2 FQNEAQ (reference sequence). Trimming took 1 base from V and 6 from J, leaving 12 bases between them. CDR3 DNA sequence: TGTGCCAGCAGCTTAGGACACGTCCAGCCTGAAGCTTTCTTT. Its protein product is CASSLGHVQPEAFF.

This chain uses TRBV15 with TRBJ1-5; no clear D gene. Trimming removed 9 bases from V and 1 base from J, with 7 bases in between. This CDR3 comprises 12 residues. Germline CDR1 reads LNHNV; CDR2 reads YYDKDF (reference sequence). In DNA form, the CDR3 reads TGTGCCACTGGACGGAGCAATCAGCCCCAGCATTTT. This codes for CATGRSNQPQHF. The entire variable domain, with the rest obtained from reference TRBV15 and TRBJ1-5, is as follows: DAMVIQNPRYQVTQFGKPVTLSCSQTLNHNVMYWYQQKSSQAPKLLFHYYDKDFNNEADTPDNFQSRRPNTSFCFLDIRSPGLGDTAMYLCATGRSNQPQHFGDGTRLSIL.

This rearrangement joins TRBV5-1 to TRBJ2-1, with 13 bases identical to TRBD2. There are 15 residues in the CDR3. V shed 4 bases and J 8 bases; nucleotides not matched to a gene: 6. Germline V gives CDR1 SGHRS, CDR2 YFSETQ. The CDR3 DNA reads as TGCGCCAGCAGCCGTACTAGCGGGGGGGAGGATGAGCAGTTCTTC. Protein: CASSRTSGGEDEQFF.

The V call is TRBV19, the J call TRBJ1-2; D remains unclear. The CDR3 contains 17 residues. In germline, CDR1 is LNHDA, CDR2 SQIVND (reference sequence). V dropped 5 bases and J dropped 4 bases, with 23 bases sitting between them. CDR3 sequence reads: CASSAPLGKSGVYGYTF. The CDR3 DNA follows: TGTGCCAGTAGTGCTCCCCTCGGAAAGAGTGGAGTCTATGGCTACACCTTC. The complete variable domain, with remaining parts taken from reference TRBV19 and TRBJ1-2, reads DGGITQSPKYLFRKEGQNVTLSCEQNLNHDAMYWYRQDPGQGLRLIYYSQIVNDFQKGDIAEGYSVSREKKESFPLTVTSAQKNPTAFYLCASSAPLGKSGVYGYTFGSGTRLTVV.

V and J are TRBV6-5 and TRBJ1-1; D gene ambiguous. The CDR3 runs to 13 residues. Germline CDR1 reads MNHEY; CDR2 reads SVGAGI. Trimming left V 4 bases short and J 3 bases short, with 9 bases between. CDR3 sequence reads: CASSLNRYTEAFF. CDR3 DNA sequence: TGTGCCAGCAGTTTAAACAGATACACTGAAGCTTTCTTT.